This TCR beta chain was recorded in a study of regulatory T cells in long-lasting Graves disease. Study in general: The study counted Graves' disease as persistent given over 5 years of antithyroid drugs and positive TSH receptor antibodies.

Time point of the sample: persistent/refractory GD, antithyroid drugs over 5 years with positive TRAb. Extracted RNA from PBMCs served as the source of the TCR library. Findings and caveats of the study: Whereas 966 public clonotypes were shared by new patients, persistent patients shared more, at under 3,000. Authors noted too few samples as a limitation. Newly diagnosed disease favored TRBV20-1 and TRBJ2-1 over persistent disease.

V dropped 7 bases and J dropped 0 bases, with 16 bases sitting between them. The CDR3 totals 16 residues. This clonotype was counted many times. Its antigen is unknown. Arm-PCR with iRepertoire HTBI primers amplified the CDR3 regions for these TCR beta libraries. Each CDR3 protein is one row after TCRdb ran MiXCR on the multiplex PCR reads. The sample has fewer than 450,000 distinct CDR3 sequences; around 21% are singletons. This clonotype originated in a female donor with Graves disease. The chain has TRBV12-3 or TRBV12-4 and TRBJ1-5; possible D gene TRBD1, 6 bases. This specimen was peripheral blood mononuclear cells (PBMCs), taken when the disease was refractory, from a patient treated with antithyroid drugs. The CDR3 DNA reads TGTGCCAGCACCGATCGGGGGGCACCTAGCAATCAGCCCCAGCATTTT. Amino acid sequence: CASTDRGAPSNQPQHF.